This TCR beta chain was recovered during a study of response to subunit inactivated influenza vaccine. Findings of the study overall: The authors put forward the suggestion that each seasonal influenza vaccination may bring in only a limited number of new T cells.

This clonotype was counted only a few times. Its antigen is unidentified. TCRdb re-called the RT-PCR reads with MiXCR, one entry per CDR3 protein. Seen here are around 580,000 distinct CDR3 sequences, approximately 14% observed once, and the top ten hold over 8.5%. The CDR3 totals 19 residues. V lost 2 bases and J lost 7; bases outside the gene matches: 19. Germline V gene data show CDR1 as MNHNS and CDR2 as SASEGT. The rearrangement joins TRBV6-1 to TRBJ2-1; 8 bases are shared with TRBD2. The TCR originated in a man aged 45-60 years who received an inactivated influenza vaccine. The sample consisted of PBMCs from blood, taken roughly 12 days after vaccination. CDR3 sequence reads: CASSESWDSGASRRNEQFF. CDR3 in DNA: TGTGCCAGCAGTGAAAGTTGGGATAGCGGGGCCTCGAGACGGAATGAGCAGTTCTTC.